This T cell receptor beta chain was recorded in a study of cytomegalovirus exposure and HLA in healthy donors. Study conclusions and caveats: Researchers reported that three CMV-associated chains were confirmed in vitro as CMV antigen-specific.

V gave up 0 bases and J gave up 8 bases, with 13 bases separating them. This CDR3 comprises 14 residues. Germline V lookup: CDR1 MNHEY, CDR2 SVGAGI. With regard to this clone: Its antigen is unknown.

Libraries were prepared by immunoSEQ multiplex PCR; TCRdb keeps only in-frame clonotypes and omits some of them. The table lists around 180,000 clones, more than 75% of them singletons. The specimen sequenced was PBMCs. This sequence joins TRBV6-5 and TRBJ1-2; D unresolved. The source of this sequence is a man younger than 35 in good health and CMV-seropositive. The CDR3 DNA reads TGTGCCAGCAGTTACTCGAACTCCCTGGGCGGCTACACCTTC. Translating gives CASSYSNSLGGYTF.